The T cell receptor beta chain described here comes from a study of T-cell reconstitution after alpha-beta-depleted transplantation in children. Study findings and constraints: T-cell counts and diversity were attributed mostly to newly produced T cells one year after transplant. After transplant, high TCRbeta diversity at day 60 in some patients arose from surviving recipient T cells and thymic progenitors. After transplant, at about two months, alpha-beta T cells were reportedly derived from several hundred expanded graft clones.

During its preparation, the TCRbeta library received unique molecular identifiers. TCRdb re-called the PCR reads through MiXCR, storing one row per CDR3 protein. Here the sample spans about 980,000 distinct CDR3 sequences, roughly 29% being singletons. V lost 6 bases and J 5 bases, leaving 13 bases between the germline ends. The CDR3 contains 13 residues. Points on this clonotype: Its specificity is unknown.

The J gene is TRBJ2-5, the V gene TRBV12-3 or TRBV12-4; D is perhaps TRBD1 (5 bases). The clonotype was recovered from a boy in the first two years of life who had a stem cell transplant for SCID, so the T cells may come from the graft donor. Specimen: PBMCs, mostly from graft donor cells, collected 360 days after TCRalphabeta/CD19-depleted stem cell transplant. As DNA, the CDR3 is TGTGCCAGCAGCCCCGGCAGGGCGGAGACCCAGTACTTC. Translated: CASSPGRAETQYF.